The 5 T cell receptor beta chains presented below share a single source sample, sequenced in a study of ipilimumab plus nivolumab after autologous stem cell transplantation. TCRdb's table, derived via immunoSEQ multiplex PCR, lists solely in-frame clones and lacks some. The table includes about 6,300 clones, roughly nine tenths detected once. The sample here was PBMCs, taken in a trial of ipilimumab plus nivolumab as post-transplant consolidation. These TCRs come from a female donor with multiple myeloma.

This chain joins TRBV27 and TRBJ1-2, with D maybe TRBD1 (6 bases). V was pared by 3 bases and J by 2 bases, with 13 bases between. CDR3 size: 15 residues. Germline CDR1 and CDR2: MNHEY and SMNVEV (reference sequence). The CDR3 region has the DNA TGTGCCAGCAGTTTGATGTCAGGGGAGAACTATGGCTACACCTTC. It yields the protein CASSLMSGENYGYTF.

Written as DNA, the CDR3 is TGTGCCAGTAGTGGTAGCCAGAGCGGGAGGGCAGATACGCAGTATTTT. This sequence encodes CASSGSQSGRADTQYF. The rearrangement links TRBV19 to TRBJ2-3; 10 bases are a match to TRBD2. This CDR3 is built from 16 residues. V was pared by 5 bases and J by 4 bases, with 9 bases of the junction left unmatched. Germline values: CDR1 LNHDA, CDR2 SQIVND (reference sequence).

The chain joins TRBV6-1 to TRBJ2-1; D is perhaps TRBD1 (6 bases). Trimming took off 3 bases at V and 7 bases at J, with 10 bases between the two ends. CDR3 length equals 13 residues. The germline CDR1 and CDR2 sequences are MNHNS and SASEGT. In DNA, the CDR3 is TGTGCCAGCAGTGACAGGGGTCTGAATGAGCAGTTCTTC. This sequence encodes CASSDRGLNEQFF.

The V call is TRBV10-2, the J call TRBJ2-5; possibly TRBD2 for D (7 bases). Trimming removed 0 bases at V and 5 bases at J, with 19 bases between. Germline lookup yields CDR1 WSHSY and CDR2 SAAADI. The CDR3 length is 17 residues. CDR3 nucleotides: TGCGCCAGCAGTGAGTCGTTAGGGGGAGGGCGCAAGGAGACCCAGTACTTC. Translating it yields CASSESLGGGRKETQYF.

The CDR3 DNA is TGTGCCAGCAGCTTAGTCGGTTTAGTGGATACGCAGTATTTT. The encoded protein is CASSLVGLVDTQYF. The V call is TRBV7-2, the J call TRBJ2-3; no reliable D call. Looked up from germline, CDR1 is SGHTA and CDR2 is FQGNSA. The CDR3 is made up of 14 amino acids. The V gene lost 1 base and the J gene lost 6 bases, with 11 bases spanning the gap.